Listed below are T cell receptor beta chains from one sample, sequenced in a study of shared clonotypes between healthy human individuals. Profiling relied on immunoSEQ multiplex PCR, and the TCRdb table lists in-frame clones only, not all of them. In the table there are approximately 2,300,000 clones, roughly 90% of which are singletons. The sequenced sample consisted of naive CD4+ T cells from PBMCs. Receptor source: a man in his late teens or twenties in good health. Some clones in this sample may be carry-over from other donors' samples. The CDR3 runs from the conserved cysteine through the conserved F or W. The D gene is left open where the match is weak. Clone size is not always given. Where it is, it says once, few, many or a class for expanded clones.

j_gene: TRBJ2-3; d_gene: .; v_gene: TRBV11-2; abundance: .; CDR3aa: CASSLSTPSTDTQYF; CDR3nt: TGTGCCAGCAGCTTATCGACTCCTAGCACAGATACGCAGTATTTT
j_gene: TRBJ1-1; d_gene: .; v_gene: TRBV5-4; abundance: .; CDR3aa: CASSQARGAEAFF; CDR3nt: TGTGCCAGCAGCCAAGCCCGGGGGGCTGAAGCTTTCTTT
j_gene: TRBJ2-4; d_gene: TRBD2; v_gene: TRBV4-3; abundance: .; CDR3aa: CASSQDFGASGSYTKNIQYF; CDR3nt: TGCGCCAGCAGCCAAGACTTCGGGGCTAGCGGGAGTTATACCAAAAACATTCAGTACTTC
j_gene: TRBJ2-1; d_gene: .; v_gene: TRBV19; abundance: .; CDR3aa: CASSPGPYNEQFF; CDR3nt: TGTGCCAGTTCTCCGGGACCCTACAATGAGCAGTTCTTC
j_gene: TRBJ2-1; d_gene: .; v_gene: TRBV6-6; abundance: .; CDR3aa: CASSIRVFNEQFF; CDR3nt: TGTGCCAGCAGTATCAGGGTATTCAATGAGCAGTTCTTC
j_gene: TRBJ2-7; d_gene: .; v_gene: TRBV6-1; abundance: .; CDR3aa: CASSEPRGAGYEQYF; CDR3nt: TGTGCCAGCAGTGAACCCAGGGGGGCAGGCTACGAGCAGTACTTC
j_gene: TRBJ1-1; d_gene: .; v_gene: TRBV5-1; abundance: .; CDR3aa: CASSLRGIDTEAFF; CDR3nt: TGCGCCAGCAGCCTGAGAGGGATTGACACTGAAGCTTTCTTT
j_gene: TRBJ2-1; d_gene: .; v_gene: TRBV7-3; abundance: .; CDR3aa: CASSLVRAVESEQFF; CDR3nt: TGTGCCAGCAGCTTGGTCCGAGCGGTGGAGAGTGAGCAGTTCTTC
j_gene: TRBJ1-2; d_gene: .; v_gene: TRBV29-1; abundance: few; CDR3aa: CSVEESSLYGYTF; CDR3nt: TGCAGCGTTGAAGAGTCCAGCCTCTATGGCTACACCTTC
j_gene: TRBJ2-7; d_gene: .; v_gene: TRBV29-1; abundance: .; CDR3aa: CSVGDTSYEQYF; CDR3nt: TGCAGCGTGGGGGACACCAGCTACGAGCAGTACTTC
j_gene: TRBJ2-7; d_gene: .; v_gene: TRBV7-8; abundance: .; CDR3aa: CASSSVTGRFLVQNF; CDR3nt: TGTGCCAGCAGCTCCGTCACCGGGCGCTTTCTAGTTCAAAACTTC
j_gene: TRBJ1-4; d_gene: TRBD1; v_gene: TRBV4-1; abundance: .; CDR3aa: CASSKSQGAGDEKLFF; CDR3nt: TGCGCCAGCAGCAAGTCTCAGGGGGCAGGTGATGAAAAACTGTTTTTT
j_gene: TRBJ2-5; d_gene: TRBD2; v_gene: TRBV29-1; abundance: .; CDR3aa: CSVELAGVRETQYF; CDR3nt: TGCAGCGTAGAACTAGCGGGAGTACGAGAGACCCAGTACTTC
j_gene: TRBJ1-5; d_gene: .; v_gene: TRBV25-1; abundance: .; CDR3aa: CASSVFGRQPAQHF; CDR3nt: TGTGCCAGCAGTGTCTTCGGCAGGCAGCCGGCCCAGCATTTT
j_gene: TRBJ2-1; d_gene: .; v_gene: TRBV7-6; abundance: .; CDR3aa: CASSLVPPYSGRNNEQFF; CDR3nt: TGTGCCAGCAGCTTAGTTCCCCCTTATTCTGGACGTAACAATGAGCAGTTCTTC
j_gene: TRBJ2-7; d_gene: .; v_gene: TRBV5-5; abundance: .; CDR3aa: CASILSLSGTGEQYF; CDR3nt: TGTGCCAGCATCCTATCCCTTTCCGGTACGGGCGAGCAGTACTTC
j_gene: TRBJ2-7; d_gene: .; v_gene: TRBV28; abundance: .; CDR3aa: CASWDRARGYHEQYF; CDR3nt: TGTGCCAGCTGGGACCGTGCTCGGGGCTACCACGAGCAGTACTTC
j_gene: TRBJ2-2; d_gene: .; v_gene: TRBV14; abundance: .; CDR3aa: CASSQAARGELFF; CDR3nt: TGTGCCAGCAGCCAAGCGGCGCGGGGGGAGCTGTTTTTT
j_gene: TRBJ2-3; d_gene: .; v_gene: TRBV18; abundance: .; CDR3aa: CASSPPGGDRIGDTQYF; CDR3nt: TGTGCCAGCTCACCCCCCGGAGGGGACAGAATTGGAGATACGCAGTATTTT
j_gene: TRBJ1-4; d_gene: .; v_gene: TRBV7-2; abundance: .; CDR3aa: CASSRVGGGEKLFF; CDR3nt: TGTGCCAGCAGCCGGGTAGGGGGGGGTGAAAAACTGTTTTTT
j_gene: TRBJ2-3; d_gene: TRBD2; v_gene: TRBV7-2; abundance: .; CDR3aa: CASSRTSGNIDTQYF; CDR3nt: TGTGCCAGCAGCCGGACTAGCGGAAACATAGATACGCAGTATTTT
j_gene: TRBJ2-3; d_gene: .; v_gene: TRBV5-1; abundance: .; CDR3aa: CASSPDPNTDTQYF; CDR3nt: TGCGCCAGCAGCCCAGATCCGAACACAGATACGCAGTATTTT
j_gene: TRBJ2-7; d_gene: .; v_gene: TRBV11-1; abundance: .; CDR3aa: CASSSQAGSYEQYF; CDR3nt: TGTGCCAGCAGCTCCCAGGCTGGGTCCTACGAGCAGTACTTC
j_gene: TRBJ2-2; d_gene: TRBD2; v_gene: TRBV27; abundance: .; CDR3aa: CASSSGLAMNSPPYTGELFF; CDR3nt: TGTGCCAGCAGTTCAGGACTAGCAATGAACTCCCCCCCATACACCGGGGAGCTGTTTTTT
j_gene: TRBJ2-1; d_gene: TRBD2; v_gene: TRBV25-1; abundance: few; CDR3aa: CASSVRASGSNEQFF; CDR3nt: TGTGCCAGCAGTGTCAGGGCTAGCGGGAGCAATGAGCAGTTCTTC
j_gene: TRBJ2-7; d_gene: .; v_gene: TRBV5-1; abundance: .; CDR3aa: CASSLVGRGISYEQYF; CDR3nt: TGCGCCAGCAGCTTGGTAGGGAGAGGGATTTCCTACGAGCAGTACTTC
j_gene: TRBJ1-2; d_gene: TRBD1; v_gene: TRBV6-5; abundance: .; CDR3aa: CASSDRQGHGYTF; CDR3nt: TGTGCCAGCAGTGACCGACAGGGTCATGGCTACACCTTC
j_gene: TRBJ2-3; d_gene: .; v_gene: TRBV11-3; abundance: .; CDR3aa: CASSLRGGRAQYF; CDR3nt: TGTGCCAGCAGCCTAAGGGGGGGTCGGGCGCAGTATTTT
j_gene: TRBJ2-2; d_gene: .; v_gene: TRBV28; abundance: .; CDR3aa: CASSSSRSTGELFF; CDR3nt: TGTGCCAGCAGTTCATCACGGTCTACCGGGGAGCTGTTTTTT
j_gene: TRBJ1-3; d_gene: .; v_gene: TRBV29-1; abundance: .; CDR3aa: CSGRYSSGNTIYF; CDR3nt: TGCAGCGGTCGCTATAGCTCTGGAAACACCATATATTTT
j_gene: TRBJ1-1; d_gene: .; v_gene: TRBV2; abundance: few; CDR3aa: CASLGTTTWAFF; CDR3nt: TGTGCCAGCCTCGGGACAACAACTTGGGCTTTCTTT
j_gene: TRBJ1-2; d_gene: .; v_gene: TRBV4-2; abundance: .; CDR3aa: CASSRGGGESDYGYTF; CDR3nt: TGTGCCAGCAGCCGGGGAGGGGGGGAGAGTGACTATGGCTACACCTTC
j_gene: TRBJ2-1; d_gene: TRBD2; v_gene: TRBV9; abundance: .; CDR3aa: CASSVGWGLSGIPFF; CDR3nt: TGTGCCAGCAGCGTAGGTTGGGGGCTTAGCGGGATTCCGTTCTTC
j_gene: TRBJ2-7; d_gene: .; v_gene: TRBV7-9; abundance: .; CDR3aa: CASAKWGLRVYEQYF; CDR3nt: TGTGCCAGCGCCAAATGGGGGTTAAGGGTCTACGAGCAGTACTTC
j_gene: TRBJ2-7; d_gene: TRBD1; v_gene: TRBV28; abundance: .; CDR3aa: CACRTGGSSSYEQYF; CDR3nt: TGTGCCTGCAGGACAGGGGGCTCGAGCTCCTACGAGCAGTACTTC
j_gene: TRBJ2-1; d_gene: TRBD2; v_gene: TRBV19; abundance: once; CDR3aa: CASSGGTSGSVAYNEQFF; CDR3nt: TGTGCCAGTAGTGGGGGGACTAGCGGGAGTGTTGCCTACAATGAGCAGTTCTTC
j_gene: TRBJ2-1; d_gene: .; v_gene: TRBV2; abundance: .; CDR3aa: CASSVDEQFF; CDR3nt: TGTGCCAGCAGTGTAGATGAGCAGTTCTTC
j_gene: TRBJ2-2; d_gene: .; v_gene: TRBV11-3; abundance: .; CDR3aa: CASSLAVGTGELFF; CDR3nt: TGTGCCAGCAGCTTAGCCGTGGGAACCGGGGAGCTGTTTTTT
j_gene: TRBJ2-3; d_gene: .; v_gene: TRBV15; abundance: .; CDR3aa: CATSRVGWASTDTQYF; CDR3nt: TGTGCCACCAGCAGAGTAGGCTGGGCTAGCACAGATACGCAGTATTTT